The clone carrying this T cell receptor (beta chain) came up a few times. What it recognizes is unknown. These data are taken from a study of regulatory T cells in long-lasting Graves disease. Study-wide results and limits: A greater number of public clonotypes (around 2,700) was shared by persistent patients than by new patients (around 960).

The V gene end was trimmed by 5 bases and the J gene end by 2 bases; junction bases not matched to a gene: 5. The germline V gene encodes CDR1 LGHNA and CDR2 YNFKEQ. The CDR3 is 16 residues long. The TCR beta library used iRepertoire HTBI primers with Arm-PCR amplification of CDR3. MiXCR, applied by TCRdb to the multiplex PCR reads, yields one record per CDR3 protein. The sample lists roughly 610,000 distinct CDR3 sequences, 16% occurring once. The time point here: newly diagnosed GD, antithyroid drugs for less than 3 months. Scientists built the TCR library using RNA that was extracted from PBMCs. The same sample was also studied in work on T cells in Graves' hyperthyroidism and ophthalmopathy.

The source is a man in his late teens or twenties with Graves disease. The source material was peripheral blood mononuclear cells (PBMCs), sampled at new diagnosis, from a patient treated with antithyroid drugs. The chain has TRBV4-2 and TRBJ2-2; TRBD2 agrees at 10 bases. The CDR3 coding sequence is TGTGCCAGCAGCGTCGGGACTAGCGATAACACCGGGGAGCTGTTTTTT. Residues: CASSVGTSDNTGELFF.